The clone carrying this TCR beta chain was observed once. Its antigen is not known. Sequence data for DNA of cultured CD4+ T cells were generated by the Oncomine TCR Beta short-read assay. The authors extracted genomic DNA from cultured CD4+ T cells. Each CDR3 protein is one row after TCRdb ran MiXCR on the PCR reads. The sample consists of 7,000 to 9,500 distinct CDR3 sequences, 36% of them appearing once. The data belong to a study of vaccination and CD4 T cells after COVID-19. Study findings and constraints: This study had few convalescent patients and no early post-infection samples.

Treatment noted: 10-day PBMC culture with coronavirus spike peptide pools or control peptides (ViraFEST assay). Collection of the unexposed donor's CD4+ T cells took place before the COVID-19 pandemic (2011-2018). The CDR3 is 13 residues long. Deletions cut 9 bases from V and 5 bases from J, with 16 bases between. The germline V gene encodes CDR1 MGHDK and CDR2 SYGVNS. This receptor was taken from a human donor in good health. The rearrangement links TRBV25-1 to TRBJ2-5; D perhaps matches TRBD1 (5 bases). Sequenced sample: CD4+ T cells from blood, cultured in vitro. The CDR3: CASSKQVGETQYF. CDR3 sequence (DNA): TGTGCCAGTTCGAAACAGGTGGGGGAGACCCAGTACTTC.